This TCR beta chain was identified during a study of T cells in localized non-small cell lung cancer. Study-wide findings and caveats: The study linked higher blood T cell density to longer overall survival. Among the tissues sampled, uninvolved adjacent lung had the highest T cell clonality, above tumor. Adjacent lung tissue had a median roughly 55 of the top 100 clones found in the tumor. Sequencing covered just one tumor region, so heterogeneity cannot be ruled out.

This CDR3 has 15 residues. Trimming pared 7 bases from V and 2 bases from J, leaving 15 bases between. CDR1 is LNHDA and CDR2 is SQIVND in the germline V gene (reference sequence). Concerning this clone: Its cognate antigen is unknown.

Sequencing was performed with immunoSEQ multiplex PCR; in TCRdb, only in-frame clones are kept and a portion is missing. The table includes about 43,000 clones, 90% to 95% detected once. This chain links TRBV19 with TRBJ1-3, with D tentatively TRBD1 (6 bases). Sequenced material: PBMCs, taken before any cancer treatment. This receptor was identified in a woman aged 40-70 years with stage II lung adenocarcinoma. The CDR3 loop is CASTSTGIPGNTIYF. The CDR3 bases are TGTGCCAGTACCTCCACAGGGATCCCTGGAAACACCATATATTTT.